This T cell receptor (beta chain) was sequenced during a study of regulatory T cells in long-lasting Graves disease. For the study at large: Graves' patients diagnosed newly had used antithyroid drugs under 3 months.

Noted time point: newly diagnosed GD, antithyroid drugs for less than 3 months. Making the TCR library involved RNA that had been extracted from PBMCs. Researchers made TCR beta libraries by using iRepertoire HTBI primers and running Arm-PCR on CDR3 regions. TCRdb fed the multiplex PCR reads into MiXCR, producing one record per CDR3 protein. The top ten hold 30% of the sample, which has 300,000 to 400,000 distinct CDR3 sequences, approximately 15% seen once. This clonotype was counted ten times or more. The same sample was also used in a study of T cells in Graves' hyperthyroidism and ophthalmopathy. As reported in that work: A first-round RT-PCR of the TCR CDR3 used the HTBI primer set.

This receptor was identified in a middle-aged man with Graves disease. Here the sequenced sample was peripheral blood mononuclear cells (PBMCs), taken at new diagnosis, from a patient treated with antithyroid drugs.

In DNA form, the CDR3 reads TGCAGTGCTACTATCCGGCCGGGGAACACTGAAGCTTTCTTT. Protein sequence: CSATIRPGNTEAFF. V usage is TRBV20-1 and J usage is TRBJ1-1, with D hard to call. CDR1 DFQATT and CDR2 SNEGSKA come from the germline V gene (reference sequence). V lost 4 bases, J lost 1 base, and 13 bases lay in between. The length of the CDR3 is 14 residues.